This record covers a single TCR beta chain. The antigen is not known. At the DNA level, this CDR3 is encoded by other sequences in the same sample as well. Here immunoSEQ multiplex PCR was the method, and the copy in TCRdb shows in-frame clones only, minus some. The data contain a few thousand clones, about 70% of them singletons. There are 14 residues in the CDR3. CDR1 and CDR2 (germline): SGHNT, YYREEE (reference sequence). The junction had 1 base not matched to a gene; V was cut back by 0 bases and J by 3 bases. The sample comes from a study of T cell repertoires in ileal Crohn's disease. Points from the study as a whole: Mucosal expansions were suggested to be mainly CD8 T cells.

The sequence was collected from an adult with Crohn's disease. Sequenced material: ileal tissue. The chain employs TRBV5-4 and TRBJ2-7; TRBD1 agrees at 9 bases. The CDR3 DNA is TGTGCCAGCAGCTTGGGACAGGGGGGCTACGAGCAGTACTTC. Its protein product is CASSLGQGGYEQYF.